Following are 21 T cell receptor beta chains from one sample sequenced in a study of control samples from healthy donors and cancer patients. Profiled with immunoSEQ multiplex PCR; TCRdb holds only in-frame clones, not every one. The sample lists around 100,000 clones, about nine tenths occurring once. Source material: blood. The source of these receptors is a woman under 30 in good health.

The chain joins TRBV7-9 to TRBJ2-3; D is unresolved. The CDR3 extends over 18 amino acids. V was cut by 4 bases and J by 0 bases, with 20 bases left in between. The germline gives CDR1 SEHNR, CDR2 FQNEAQ (reference sequence). The CDR3 coding sequence is TGTGCCAGCAGCTCCCGTGTATCCGGCCCCTCAAGCACAGATACGCAGTATTTT. Translating it yields CASSSRVSGPSSTDTQYF.

The V gene is TRBV29-1, the J gene TRBJ1-1, with a tentative D call TRBD1 (5 bases). The CDR3 is 13 residues long. V lost 3 bases, J lost 0 bases, and 8 bases lay in between. Germline V gene data show CDR1 as SQVTM and CDR2 as ANQGSEA. The CDR3: CSVDWGLNTEAFF. CDR3 sequence (DNA): TGCAGCGTTGACTGGGGGTTGAACACTGAAGCTTTCTTT.

This clone showed up just once. V gene TRBV6-5 combines with J gene TRBJ1-1; D gene unclear. This CDR3 is built from 13 residues. Germline V gene lookup returns CDR1 MNHEY and CDR2 SVGAGI. Between the trimmed V and J ends, which lost 6 bases and 8 bases, there was a span of 16 bases. The CDR3 spells CASSLTLDKEAFF. CDR3 nucleotides: TGTGCCAGCAGCCTTACCTTAGACAAGGAAGCTTTCTTT.

J is TRBJ1-1 and V is TRBV6-1; no clear D. Between the trimmed V and J ends, which lost 1 base and 1 base, there was a span of 7 bases. The CDR3 spans 14 residues. Looked up from germline, CDR1 is MNHNS and CDR2 is SASEGT. The CDR3 sequence is CASSEDGSNTEAFF. In DNA, the CDR3 is TGTGCCAGCAGTGAAGACGGCTCGAACACTGAAGCTTTCTTT.

This chain connects TRBV6-5 to TRBJ2-7; D unresolved. The germline gives CDR1 MNHEY, CDR2 SVGAGI. The CDR3 sequence is 13 residues long. V was trimmed by 1 base and J by 4 bases, leaving 8 bases between them. DNA for the CDR3: TGTGCCAGCAGTTACTTGGCTATTTACGAGCAGTACTTC. Its translation is CASSYLAIYEQYF.

The CDR3 region has the DNA TGCGCCAGCAGCCAGATCGAGGGACAGCCGTCGCAACGCTACACCTTC. As protein: CASSQIEGQPSQRYTF. This chain uses TRBV4-1 with TRBJ1-2, with TRBD1 identical over 7 bases. The CDR3 has 16 residues. Germline assignment: CDR1 MGHRA and CDR2 YSYEKL. V lost 3 bases to trimming and J lost 9 bases; unmatched junction nucleotides: 16.

The CDR3 DNA reads TGTGCCAGCAGTTTCTCGACAGGCGAAGCCCTCCACTTT. Translating gives CASSFSTGEALHF. The chain is built from TRBV25-1 and TRBJ1-6, with D possibly matching TRBD1 (6 bases). This CDR3 has 13 amino acids. Germline V gives CDR1 MGHDK, CDR2 SYGVNS. The germline V and J ends were trimmed by 5 bases and 14 bases, with 16 bases remaining between them.

The chain is built from TRBV5-1 and TRBJ2-1; TRBD1 might be the D (5 bases). The length of the CDR3 is 12 residues. Germline V gene data show CDR1 as SGHRS and CDR2 as YFSETQ. V was cut by 2 bases and J by 9 bases, with 9 bases left in between. The CDR3 bases are TGCGCCAGCAGCTTTAGGGGCGCTGAGCAGTTCTTC. Its protein product is CASSFRGAEQFF.

The J gene is TRBJ2-7, the V gene TRBV28; 7 positions match TRBD1. From germline, CDR1 is MDHEN and CDR2 SYDVKM. The length of the CDR3 is 14 residues. With V trimmed by 5 bases and J by 3 bases, 7 bases remained unmatched. CDR3 coding DNA: TGTGCCAGCAGTCATCGACAGGGAGTCTACGAGCAGTACTTC. This sequence encodes CASSHRQGVYEQYF.

The chain's CDR3 is CASSLKGVYEQYF. CDR3 nucleotides: TGTGCCAGCAGTTTAAAGGGGGTTTACGAGCAGTACTTC. This chain connects TRBV27 to TRBJ2-7; perhaps TRBD1 as D (6 bases). V lost 2 bases, J lost 4 bases, and 9 bases lay in between. Germline CDR1 MNHEY, CDR2 SMNVEV (reference sequence). The CDR3 runs to 13 residues.

V is TRBV5-1 and J is TRBJ1-4; 10 bases map to TRBD1. Per the germline V gene, CDR1 is SGHRS and CDR2 is YFSETQ. The J segment lost 8 bases and the V segment lost 0 bases, leaving 7 bases of the junction unmatched. CDR3 length: 16 residues. The CDR3: CASSLGTGTGDEKLFF. CDR3 coding DNA: TGCGCCAGCAGCTTGGGGACCGGGACAGGGGACGAAAAACTGTTTTTT.

V gene TRBV2 combines with J gene TRBJ2-3, with D possibly TRBD1 on 6 matching bases. Germline V gives CDR1 SNHLY, CDR2 FYNNEI. The CDR3 extends over 14 amino acids. The germline V and J ends were trimmed by 8 bases and 2 bases, with 14 bases remaining between them. CDR3 in DNA: TGTGCCAGCCTGATGGACAGACACACAGATACGCAGTATTTT. Protein: CASLMDRHTDTQYF.

The chain has TRBV25-1 and TRBJ1-1, with a tentative D call TRBD1 (5 bases). CDR1 and CDR2 (germline): MGHDK, SYGVNS. V was clipped by 3 bases and J by 5 bases, with 7 bases between them. The CDR3 is 12 residues long. The CDR3 region has the DNA TGTGCCAGCAGTGAGGGGGGGACTGAAGCTTTCTTT. This encodes CASSEGGTEAFF.

This chain links TRBV7-8 with TRBJ1-6; D gene ambiguous. Germline V gives CDR1 SGHVS, CDR2 FQNEAQ. CDR3 length: 15 residues. V lost 1 base and J 6 bases, leaving 10 bases between the germline ends. The CDR3 sequence: CASSLGWQTNSPLHF. CDR3 nucleotides: TGTGCCAGCAGCTTAGGCTGGCAGACTAATTCACCCCTCCACTTT.

The chain carries TRBV6-5 and TRBJ1-5, with 9 bases matching TRBD1. From germline, CDR1 is MNHEY and CDR2 SVGAGI. J was trimmed by 7 bases and V by 6 bases; bases with no gene match: 7. CDR3 length: 14 amino acids. CDR3 in DNA: TGTGCCAGCAGACCCCGGACAGGGGAACAGCCCCAGCATTTT. This translates into CASRPRTGEQPQHF.

The chain couples TRBV10-1 to TRBJ1-1; D uncertain. Between the trimmed V and J ends, which lost 2 bases and 6 bases, there was a span of 10 bases. The CDR3 consists of 13 residues. The V gene's germline CDR1 is WNHNN and CDR2 SYGVQD (reference sequence). The CDR3 here is CASSEAGGSEAFF. For the CDR3, the DNA is TGCGCCAGCAGTGAGGCAGGTGGGTCTGAAGCTTTCTTT.

This clone was detected only a few times. The rearrangement links TRBV3-1 (or the pseudogene TRBV3-2) to TRBJ1-2; tentatively, D is TRBD1 (6 bases). Germline CDR1 reads LGHDT; CDR2 reads YNNKEL (reference sequence). There are 13 residues in the CDR3. V dropped 4 bases and J dropped 6 bases, with 12 bases sitting between them. The CDR3 region has the DNA TGTGCCAGCAGCCGAGGGGACACAGATGGCTACACCTTC. The encoded protein is CASSRGDTDGYTF.

The rearrangement uses TRBV12-3 or TRBV12-4 and TRBJ1-2, with D possibly being TRBD1 (5 bases). Trimming removed 1 base from V and 8 bases from J, with 8 bases in between. This CDR3 is built from 12 residues. The CDR3: CASSLGGTGYTF. Written as DNA, the CDR3 is TGTGCCAGCAGTTTAGGAGGGACCGGCTACACCTTC.

The gene calls are TRBV5-6 and TRBJ2-3; 10 positions agree with TRBD2. The CDR3 length is 18 residues. J lost 2 bases, V lost 0 bases, and 9 bases had no gene match. Germline-derived CDR1 and CDR2 are SGHDT and YYEEEE. The CDR3 loop reads CASSLDGASGGLTDTQYF. In nucleotides, the CDR3 is TGTGCCAGCAGCTTGGACGGGGCTAGCGGGGGACTCACAGATACGCAGTATTTT.

The CDR3 loop is CASSQALAGGSLNTGELFF. Written as DNA, the CDR3 is TGTGCCAGCAGCCAAGCCTTGGCGGGGGGATCCCTGAACACCGGGGAGCTGTTTTTT. The chain joins TRBV3-1 (or the pseudogene TRBV3-2) to TRBJ2-2; 8 nucleotides align to TRBD2. V was clipped by 1 base and J by 1 base; unmatched bases: 11. The germline V gene has CDR1 LGHDT and CDR2 YNNKEL (reference sequence). CDR3 size: 19 residues.

The genes are TRBV2 and TRBJ2-7; 8 nucleotides line up with TRBD1. V lost 9 bases, J lost 2 bases, and 6 bases stayed unmatched. Germline V gene sequence: CDR1 SNHLY, CDR2 FYNNEI. The CDR3 covers 13 residues. The CDR3 sequence is CASETGATYEQYF. The CDR3, as DNA: TGTGCCAGTGAGACAGGGGCAACCTACGAGCAGTACTTC.